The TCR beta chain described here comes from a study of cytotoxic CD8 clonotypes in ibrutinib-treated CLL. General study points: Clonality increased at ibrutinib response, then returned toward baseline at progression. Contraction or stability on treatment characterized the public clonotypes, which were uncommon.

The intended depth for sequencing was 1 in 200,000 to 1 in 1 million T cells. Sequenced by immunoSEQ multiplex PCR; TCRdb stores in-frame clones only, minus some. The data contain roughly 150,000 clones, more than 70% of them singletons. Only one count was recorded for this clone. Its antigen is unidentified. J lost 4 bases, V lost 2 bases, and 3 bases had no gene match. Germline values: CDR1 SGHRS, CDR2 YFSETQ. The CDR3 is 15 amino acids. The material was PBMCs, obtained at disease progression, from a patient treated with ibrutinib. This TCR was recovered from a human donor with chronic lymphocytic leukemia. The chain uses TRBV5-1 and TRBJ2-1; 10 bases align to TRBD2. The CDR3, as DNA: TGCGCCAGCAGCTTCACTAGCGGGATTTACAATGAGCAGTTCTTC. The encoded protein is CASSFTSGIYNEQFF.